The 6 T cell receptor beta chains listed next were all sequenced from one sample in a study of beta chain features in type 1 diabetes. Sequencing targeted expressed TCRB transcripts, as all isolated RNA had been reverse transcribed. Measured with immunoSEQ multiplex PCR; TCRdb has only the in-frame clones, and not every one. The sample lists 300,000 to 350,000 clones; about 19% were seen once. The source material was naive CD4+ T cells from blood. The receptors derive from a woman younger than 35 in good health.

This clone occurred a few times. The genes are TRBV19 and TRBJ2-1; 12 nucleotides line up with TRBD2. Germline CDR1 LNHDA, CDR2 SQIVND (reference sequence). The junction had 8 bases not matched to a gene; V was cut back by 7 bases and J by 7 bases. This CDR3 is 15 amino acids long. Here the CDR3 DNA reads TGTGCCAGTACCCCGACTAGCGGGAGTAAAAATGAGCAGTTCTTC. It codes for CASTPTSGSKNEQFF.

The V gene is TRBV1, the J gene TRBJ1-5. TRBV1 is deemed a pseudogene. This CDR3 spans 19 amino acids. The CDR3 DNA sequence: TGCACCAGCAGCCAAGAGGTACCGAATGGGAGAAAGGTCAATCAGCCCCAGCATTTT. This translates into CTSSQEVPNGRKVNQPQHF.

This chain connects TRBV5-1 to TRBJ2-7; TRBD1 agrees at 7 bases. The CDR3 has 13 amino acids. With 0 bases clipped from V and 6 bases from J, the junction kept 3 bases outside the gene matches. Germline V gene sequence: CDR1 SGHRS, CDR2 YFSETQ. The CDR3 sequence: CASSLGQGGEQYF. DNA of the CDR3: TGCGCCAGCAGCTTGGGACAGGGTGGCGAGCAGTACTTC.

This chain joins TRBV5-1 and TRBJ2-3; D might be TRBD2 (6 bases). This CDR3 region has 15 residues. Germline lookup yields CDR1 SGHRS and CDR2 YFSETQ. V was cut by 3 bases and J by 7 bases, with 18 bases left in between. CDR3 DNA: TGCGCCAGCAGCTGGGGCGGGGCACGGGGAAATACGCAGTATTTT. It codes for CASSWGGARGNTQYF.

This clone was found a few times. This chain joins TRBV7-9 and TRBJ1-1, with D unresolved. CDR3 length: 12 residues. V was cut by 5 bases and J by 9 bases, with 13 bases left in between. CDR1 SEHNR and CDR2 FQNEAQ come from the germline V gene (reference sequence). CDR3 region: CASSPPPYKAFF. The CDR3 DNA is TGTGCCAGCAGCCCCCCTCCTTATAAAGCTTTCTTT.

The V gene is TRBV5-1, the J gene TRBJ2-7; perhaps TRBD1 as D (6 bases). Germline-derived CDR1 and CDR2 are SGHRS and YFSETQ. V dropped 0 bases and J dropped 3 bases, with 13 bases sitting between them. This CDR3 spans 15 amino acids. Written as DNA, the CDR3 is TGCGCCAGCAGCTTGGCCCCGGGACACTACTACGAGCAGTACTTC. Protein product: CASSLAPGHYYEQYF.